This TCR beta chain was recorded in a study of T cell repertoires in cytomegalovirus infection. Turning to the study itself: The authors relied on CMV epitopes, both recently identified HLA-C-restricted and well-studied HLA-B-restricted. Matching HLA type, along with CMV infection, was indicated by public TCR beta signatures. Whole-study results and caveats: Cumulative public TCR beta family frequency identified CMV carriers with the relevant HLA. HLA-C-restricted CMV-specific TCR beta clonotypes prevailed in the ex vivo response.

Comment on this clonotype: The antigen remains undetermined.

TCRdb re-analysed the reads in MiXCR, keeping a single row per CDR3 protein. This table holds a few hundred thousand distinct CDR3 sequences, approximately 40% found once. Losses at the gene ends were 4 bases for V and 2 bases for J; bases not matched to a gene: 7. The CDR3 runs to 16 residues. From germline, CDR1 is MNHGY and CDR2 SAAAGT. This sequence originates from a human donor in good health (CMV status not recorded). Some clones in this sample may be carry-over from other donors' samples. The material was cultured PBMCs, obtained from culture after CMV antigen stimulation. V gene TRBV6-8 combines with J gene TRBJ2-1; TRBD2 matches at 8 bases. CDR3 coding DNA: TGTGCCAGCAGTTGTTTTCGGGAGGGGGCCTACAATGAGCAGTTCTTC. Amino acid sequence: CASSCFREGAYNEQFF.